This TCR beta chain was recorded in a study of shared clonotypes between healthy human individuals. As for the study in general: CD4 naive and memory got three plates each, CD8 naive two, CD8 memory one.

As for this clone: Its antigen is currently unknown.

This CDR3 has 16 residues. With 3 bases clipped from V and 1 base from J, the junction kept 5 bases outside the gene matches. Looked up from germline, CDR1 is LNHDA and CDR2 is SQIVND (reference sequence). Study observations and caveats: An expected dependence of interdonor clonotype sharing on sequencing depth was noted. Rarefaction revealed incomplete sorted-subset sequencing despite large depth. With a handful of donors compared, roughly 5% of naive CD4 clonotypes were shared.

The protocol was immunoSEQ multiplex PCR, while the TCRdb copy is restricted to in-frame clones and leaves out a portion. The data show about 2 million clones, with approximately 95% seen just once and under 0.15% held by the top ten. The source of this sequence is a man between 18 and 35 years old in good health. Sequencing was done on a sample of naive CD4+ T cells sorted from blood. Specified subset: CD45RA+ positively selected. The chain employs TRBV19 and TRBJ2-3; 9 bases agree with TRBD2. The CDR3, as DNA: TGTGCCAGTAGTATTTCTAGCGGGGACGGCACAGATACGCAGTATTTT. It encodes CASSISSGDGTDTQYF.